The 5 T cell receptor beta chains below were found in one sample sequenced in a study of CD8 T cells in Susac syndrome. cDNA came from approximately 0.5 to 1 ug RNA primed by random hexamers. Each CDR3 protein gets one entry after TCRdb re-called the immunoSEQ multiplex PCR reads with MiXCR. The sample carries about 69,000 distinct CDR3 sequences, 95% recorded once. Sequenced input: CD8+ T cells from PBMCs. Receptors were obtained from a human donor in good health.

The chain recombines TRBV3-1 with TRBJ2-2, with D perhaps being TRBD1 or TRBD2 (5 bases each). Per germline, CDR1 LGHDT and CDR2 YNNKEL (reference sequence). The CDR3 consists of 18 residues. Trimming shortened V by 2 bases and J by 2 bases, and 18 bases separated the two germline ends. The CDR3 coding sequence is TGTGCCAGCAGCCAAAAGACCTCCGGGACCATAAACACCGGGGAGCTGTTTTTT. Amino acid sequence: CASSQKTSGTINTGELFF. Supplemented by reference TRBV3-1 and TRBJ2-2, the full variable domain reads DTAVSQTPKYLVTQMGNDKSIKCEQNLGHDTMYWYKQDSKKFLKIMFSYNNKELIINETVPNRFSPKSPDKAHLNLHINSLELGDSAVYFCASSQKTSGTINTGELFFGEGSRLTVL.

The chain employs TRBV7-9 and TRBJ1-5; D is unresolved. V lost 4 bases and J lost 6, with 7 bases in between. Germline values: CDR1 SEHNR, CDR2 FQNEAQ (reference sequence). This CDR3 is 12 amino acids long. DNA for the CDR3: TGTGCCAGCAGCTCCGGTAGTCAGCCCCAGCATTTT. This translates into CASSSGSQPQHF.

This rearrangement joins TRBV4-2 to TRBJ2-3; 11 nucleotides line up with TRBD2. V dropped 0 bases and J dropped 0; count of bases not matched to a gene: 2. This CDR3 comprises 17 residues. Germline assignment: CDR1 LGHNA and CDR2 YNFKEQ. CDR3 region: CASSQDRLAGSTDTQYF. CDR3 nucleotides: TGTGCCAGCAGCCAAGATCGACTAGCGGGGAGCACAGATACGCAGTATTTT.

The genes are TRBV2 and TRBJ2-5; 12 bases match TRBD2. The CDR3 length is 16 residues. Per germline, CDR1 SNHLY and CDR2 FYNNEI. The J segment lost 4 bases and the V segment lost 7 bases, leaving 10 bases of the junction unmatched. Here the CDR3 reads CASTGRTSGAVETQYF. The CDR3 coding sequence is TGTGCCAGCACAGGGAGGACTAGCGGGGCCGTAGAGACCCAGTACTTC.

The genes are TRBV6-5 and TRBJ1-2; D remains unclear. The CDR3 spans 15 residues. The V and J ends lost 4 bases and 7 bases respectively, with 19 bases between them. Germline V gene sequence: CDR1 MNHEY, CDR2 SVGAGI. CDR3: CASSWLSSAQGGYTF. In nucleotides, the CDR3 is TGTGCCAGCAGTTGGTTATCGTCGGCTCAAGGTGGCTACACCTTC.